This T cell receptor beta chain is from a study of cytomegalovirus exposure and HLA in healthy donors. Study-level information: Of the donors genotyped, a few hundred in all, 75% to 85% fell in the Caucasian-associated ancestry cluster. Findings and limits, study-wide: Relative to equally common others, HLA-associated TCR beta chains showed greater clonal expansion in a later analysis. The study found most TCR sequences rare, yet found some public TCRs in many donors.

As concerns this clone: Its specificity is not known.

V was shortened by 0 bases and J by 0 bases, with 4 bases between the two germline ends. The CDR3 length is 14 residues. Germline V gene lookup returns CDR1 SGHNT and CDR2 YYREEE (reference sequence). In the PCR, 60 Vbeta and 13 Jbeta primers were used. Profiled with immunoSEQ multiplex PCR; TCRdb holds only in-frame clones, not every one. The sample contains approximately 82,000 clones, around 74% of which appear only once. V and J are TRBV5-4 and TRBJ1-5; D gene ambiguous. The TCR was taken from a woman between 50 and 59 years old in good health and CMV-seropositive. The sample taken for sequencing was PBMCs. The CDR3 region is CASSLGHSNQPQHF. The DNA of the CDR3 is TGTGCCAGCAGCTTGGGGCATAGCAATCAGCCCCAGCATTTT.